The 3 T cell receptor beta chains given below trace back to one sample, sequenced in a study of T cell repertoires in cytomegalovirus infection. A single record per CDR3 protein comes from TCRdb applying MiXCR to the reads. This sample carries around 330,000 distinct CDR3 sequences, 15% to 20% of them seen once, and the ten largest clones take about 12%. Sequenced: PBMCs. All receptors come from a human donor in good health (CMV status not recorded). Some clones in this sample may be carry-over from other donors' samples.

The table lists this clonotype with many counts. The V call is TRBV6-8, the J call TRBJ2-2; 7 bases are shared with TRBD2. CDR1 is MNHGY, CDR2 SAAAGT, per germline. V was clipped by 2 bases and J by 4 bases; unmatched bases: 7. The CDR3 is made up of 16 amino acids. The CDR3 sequence: CASSYRRGTRTGELFF. CDR3 nucleotide sequence: TGTGCCAGCAGTTACCGGCGGGGGACTCGCACCGGGGAGCTGTTTTTT.

This clonotype was observed at least ten times. The chain combines TRBV7-9 with TRBJ2-6; D gene unclear. The CDR3 is made up of 18 amino acids. With 1 base removed from V and 4 bases from J, the gap between germline ends came to 17 bases. The germline CDR1 and CDR2 sequences are SEHNR and FQNEAQ (reference sequence). In DNA form, the CDR3 reads TGTGCCAGCAGCTTAGTTGGATACGGGTCCAGGGGGGCCAACGTCCTGACTTTC. It codes for CASSLVGYGSRGANVLTF.

This clonotype was seen a few times. The chain combines TRBV6-2 or TRBV6-3 with TRBJ2-7, with a tentative D call TRBD1 (6 bases). The CDR3 has 18 amino acids. Trimming left V 2 bases short and J 2 bases short, with 22 bases between. Germline V gene sequence: CDR1 MNHEY, CDR2 SVGEGT. The CDR3 loop is CASSYSLNRAILTYEQYF. The CDR3 bases are TGTGCCAGCAGTTACAGCCTCAACAGGGCCATCCTAACCTACGAGCAGTACTTC.